The 8 T cell receptor beta chains reported below all come from one sample, sequenced in a study of T cell responses to AZD1222 COVID-19 vaccine. The protocol was immunoSEQ multiplex PCR, while the TCRdb copy is restricted to in-frame clones and leaves out a portion. The table shows tens of thousands of clones, with roughly 83% occurring only once. Sample: peripheral blood, taken on day 0 of AZD1222 vaccination. These receptors came from an adult in good health.

This rearrangement joins TRBV7-6 to TRBJ2-2; TRBD1 aligns across 8 bases. Per the germline V gene, CDR1 is SGHVS and CDR2 is FNYEAQ. This CDR3 is 16 amino acids long. The junction had 6 bases not matched to a gene; V was cut back by 5 bases and J by 1 base. The CDR3 sequence: CASSPRTGLNTGELFF. The CDR3 DNA reads TGTGCCAGCAGCCCCAGGACAGGGTTGAACACCGGGGAGCTGTTTTTT.

This chain joins TRBV19 and TRBJ1-3; D is undetermined. Per germline, CDR1 LNHDA and CDR2 SQIVND (reference sequence). Trimming took 8 bases from V and 8 from J, leaving 13 bases between them. The CDR3 is 12 amino acids. CDR3 amino acids: CASGPKGHTIYF. The CDR3 DNA sequence: TGTGCCAGTGGGCCCAAGGGCCACACCATATATTTT. The full variable domain, in which reference TRBV19 and TRBJ1-3 provide the parts outside the CDR3, is DGGITQSPKYLFRKEGQNVTLSCEQNLNHDAMYWYRQDPGQGLRLIYYSQIVNDFQKGDIAEGYSVSREKKESFPLTVTSAQKNPTAFYLCASGPKGHTIYFGEGSWLTVV.

The chain employs TRBV9 and TRBJ2-2; the D call may be TRBD1 or TRBD2 (5 bases each). The germline V gene encodes CDR1 SGDLS and CDR2 YYNGEE. V lost 2 bases and J lost 0, with 8 bases in between. There are 15 residues in the CDR3. The CDR3 region is CASSVGAANTGELFF. The CDR3 nucleotides are TGTGCCAGCAGCGTCGGGGCGGCGAACACCGGGGAGCTGTTTTTT.

The chain employs TRBV6-1 and TRBJ1-1; perhaps TRBD1 as D (5 bases). The CDR3 is 16 residues long. Germline V gene lookup returns CDR1 MNHNS and CDR2 SASEGT. V gave up 4 bases and J gave up 4 bases, with 19 bases separating them. The CDR3 spells CASSGTGGARGTEAFF. The DNA for the CDR3 is TGTGCCAGCAGTGGGACCGGAGGGGCGCGGGGCACTGAAGCTTTCTTT.

The V call is TRBV30, the J call TRBJ2-6; D ambiguous. The germline V gene has CDR1 GTSNPN and CDR2 SVGIG (reference sequence). The CDR3 is made up of 13 amino acids. V was cut by 0 bases and J by 2 bases, with 2 bases left in between. CDR3 bases: TGTGCCTGGAGTGTGACTGGGGCCAACGTCCTGACTTTC. Its protein is CAWSVTGANVLTF.

CDR3 residues: CASSDTGTASQETQYF. The CDR3 nucleotides are TGCGCCAGCAGTGATACCGGGACAGCAAGTCAAGAGACCCAGTACTTC. V is TRBV10-1 and J is TRBJ2-5, with TRBD1 identical over 7 bases. V shed 3 bases, J shed 2 bases, and the junction held 9 bases outside the gene matches. The germline V gene has CDR1 WNHNN and CDR2 SYGVQD (reference sequence). The CDR3 has 16 residues.

The chain links TRBV7-2 to TRBJ2-5; D is ambiguous. This CDR3 contains 13 residues. Trimming cost V 5 bases and J 0 bases, with 7 bases left between them. Germline CDR1 reads SGHTA; CDR2 reads FQGNSA. The CDR3 bases are TGTGCCAGCAGCCCCTGGGACCAAGAGACCCAGTACTTC. This codes for CASSPWDQETQYF.

As to this clone: The same CDR3 arises from other DNA sequences in this sample as well. The chain couples TRBV6-1 to TRBJ1-3; D unclear. Trimming removed 2 bases at V and 2 bases at J, with 7 bases between. The CDR3 loop spans 14 amino acids. Germline lookup yields CDR1 MNHNS and CDR2 SASEGT. The CDR3 coding sequence is TGTGCCAGCAGTGAATCGCTAGCTGGAAACACCATATATTTT. Amino acid sequence: CASSESLAGNTIYF.